This T cell receptor beta chain was retrieved from a study of early T cells in non-severe SARS-CoV-2 infection. Study-wide findings and caveats: CD4 and private specificities were missed by VDJdb matching, which favored anti-spike CD8 responses.

Unique molecular identifiers were added to individual cDNA molecules. TCRdb fed the 5' RACE reads into MiXCR, producing one record per CDR3 protein. The table shows under 65,000 distinct CDR3 sequences, with over 10% occurring only once. V was shortened by 2 bases and J by 0 bases, with 11 bases between the two germline ends. Germline assignment: CDR1 SEHNR and CDR2 FQNEAQ (reference sequence). The CDR3 is 16 residues long. On this clonotype: Its antigen is not known.

Sequencing was carried out using whole blood. The clonotype was recovered from an adult who was a healthcare worker with PCR-confirmed SARS-CoV-2 infection or an uninfected control (not recorded which). The V and J genes are TRBV7-9 and TRBJ1-5; D is undetermined. CDR3 amino acids: CASSLFMGHSNQPQHF. CDR3 sequence (DNA): TGTGCCAGCAGCTTATTCATGGGTCATAGCAATCAGCCCCAGCATTTT.